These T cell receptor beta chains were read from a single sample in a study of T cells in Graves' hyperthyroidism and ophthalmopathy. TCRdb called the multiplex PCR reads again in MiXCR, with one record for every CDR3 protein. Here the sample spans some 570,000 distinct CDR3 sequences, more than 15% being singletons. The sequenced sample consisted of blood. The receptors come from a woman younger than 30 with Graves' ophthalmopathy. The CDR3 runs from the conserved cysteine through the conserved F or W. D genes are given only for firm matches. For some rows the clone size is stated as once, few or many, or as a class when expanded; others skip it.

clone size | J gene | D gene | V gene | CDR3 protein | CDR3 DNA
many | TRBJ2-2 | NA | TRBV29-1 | CSVEVVGGAAGELFF | TGCAGCGTTGAAGTTGTGGGGGGCGCCGCCGGGGAGCTGTTTTTT
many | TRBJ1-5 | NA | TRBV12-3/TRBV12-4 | CASSLALHQPQHF | TGTGCCAGCAGTTTAGCTCTTCATCAGCCCCAGCATTTT
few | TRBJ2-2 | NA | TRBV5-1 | CASSLWDPTTGELFF | TGCGCCAGCAGCTTGTGGGACCCTACGACCGGGGAGCTGTTTTTT
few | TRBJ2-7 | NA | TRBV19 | CASSISRAGLYEQYF | TGTGCCAGTAGTATAAGCCGCGCCGGCCTCTACGAGCAGTACTTC
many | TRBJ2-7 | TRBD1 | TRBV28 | CASSHRGFSYEQYF | TGTGCCAGCAGCCACAGGGGCTTCTCCTACGAGCAGTACTTC
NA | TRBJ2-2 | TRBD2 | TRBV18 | CASSPGTSGSGELFF | TGTGCCAGCTCACCGGGGACTAGCGGGAGCGGGGAGCTGTTTTTT
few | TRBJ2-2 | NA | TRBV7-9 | CASSPLNIGELFF | TGTGCCAGCAGCCCCTTGAACATCGGGGAGCTGTTTTTT
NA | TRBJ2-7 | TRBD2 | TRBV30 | CAWSLTQLAVGGYEQYF | TGTGCCTGGAGCCTAACTCAGCTAGCGGTTGGAGGCTACGAGCAGTACTTC
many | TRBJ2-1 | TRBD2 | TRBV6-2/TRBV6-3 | CASSQGLAGVREQFF | TGTGCCAGCAGTCAGGGACTAGCGGGAGTTCGAGAGCAGTTCTTC
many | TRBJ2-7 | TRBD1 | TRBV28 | CTSSSRTGSHEQYF | TGTACCAGCAGTTCGCGGACAGGGAGCCACGAGCAGTACTTC
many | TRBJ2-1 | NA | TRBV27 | CASSLMSTPYNEQFF | TGTGCCAGCAGTTTAATGTCTACCCCCTACAATGAGCAGTTCTTC
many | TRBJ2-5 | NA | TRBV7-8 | CASSLPARSETQYF | TGTGCCAGCAGCTTACCCGCGAGGTCGGAGACCCAGTACTTC
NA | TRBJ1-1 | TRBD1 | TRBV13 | CASSPGTGLTEAFF | TGTGCCAGCAGCCCGGGGACAGGGCTCACTGAAGCTTTCTTT
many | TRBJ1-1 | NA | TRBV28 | CASSFTGSGTEAFF | TGTGCCAGCAGTTTTACCGGTTCAGGCACTGAAGCTTTCTTT
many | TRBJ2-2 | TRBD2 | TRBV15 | CATSSGLAAGELFF | TGTGCCACCAGCAGCGGACTAGCAGCCGGGGAGCTGTTTTTT
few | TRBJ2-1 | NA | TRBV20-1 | CSGSFLSEQFF | TGCAGTGGGTCTTTTTTAAGCGAGCAGTTCTTC
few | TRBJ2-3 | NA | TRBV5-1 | CASSLMRQDRDTQYF | TGCGCCAGCAGCTTGATGCGGCAGGACCGAGATACGCAGTATTTT
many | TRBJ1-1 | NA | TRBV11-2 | CASSLGRGWNTEAFF | TGTGCCAGCAGCTTAGGCCGGGGGTGGAACACTGAAGCTTTCTTT
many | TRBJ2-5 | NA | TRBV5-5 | CASSLASEVTQYF | TGTGCCAGCAGCTTGGCCTCAGAGGTGACCCAGTACTTC
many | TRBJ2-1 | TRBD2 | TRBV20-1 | CSGKSGTSYNEQFF | TGCAGTGGTAAGAGCGGGACGTCCTACAATGAGCAGTTCTTC
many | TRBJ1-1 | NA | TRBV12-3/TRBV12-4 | CASSRNRWTEAFF | TGTGCCAGCAGTCGTAATCGGTGGACTGAAGCTTTCTTT
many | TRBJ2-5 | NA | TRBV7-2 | CASSADRESQYF | TGTGCCAGCAGCGCCGACCGGGAGTCCCAGTACTTC
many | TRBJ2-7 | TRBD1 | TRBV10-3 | CAIRAGGLINEQYF | TGTGCCATCAGGGCAGGGGGCCTTATAAACGAGCAGTACTTC
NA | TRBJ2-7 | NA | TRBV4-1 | CASSQGPPSSYEQYF | TGCGCCAGCAGCCAGGGACCTCCGTCGTCCTACGAGCAGTACTTC
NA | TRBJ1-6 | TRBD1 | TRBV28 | CASSLSADRGSPLHF | TGTGCCAGCAGTTTATCGGCCGACAGGGGGTCACCCCTCCACTTT